Listed below are T cell receptor beta chains from one sample, sequenced in a study of CD8 T cells in ankylosing spondylitis. From the 5' RACE reads, TCRdb called clonotypes with MiXCR, one entry per CDR3 protein. The data contain 200,000 to 300,000 distinct CDR3 sequences, roughly 10% of them seen just once; the ten biggest clones take up under 7%. The sequenced sample was blood, either unsorted or a sorted T cell fraction (not recorded which). The origin of the receptors is a male donor with ankylosing spondylitis or in good health (not recorded which). The CDR3 runs from the conserved cysteine through the conserved F or W. Fields, in order: V gene, J gene, CDR3 protein.

v_call: TRBV7-9; j_call: TRBJ2-2; cdr3_aa: CASRTGANTGELFF
v_call: TRBV20-1; j_call: TRBJ1-6; cdr3_aa: CSATLDAQNSPLHF
v_call: TRBV5-1; j_call: TRBJ2-7; cdr3_aa: CASSLGPGIHYEQYF
v_call: TRBV5-1; j_call: TRBJ2-3; cdr3_aa: CASSSGLAGGRDTQYF
v_call: TRBV6-5; j_call: TRBJ2-3; cdr3_aa: CASSYGGQGSDTQYF
v_call: TRBV7-8; j_call: TRBJ2-3; cdr3_aa: CASSLTGVSDTQYF
v_call: TRBV9; j_call: TRBJ2-2; cdr3_aa: CASSVAVTAGTLAGELFF
v_call: TRBV6-5; j_call: TRBJ2-5; cdr3_aa: CASSYSDRGGETQYF
v_call: TRBV2; j_call: TRBJ2-1; cdr3_aa: CASGSGGLYNEQFF
v_call: TRBV3-1; j_call: TRBJ2-1; cdr3_aa: CASSQLAGDEQFF
v_call: TRBV6-1; j_call: TRBJ2-3; cdr3_aa: CASRGVGTDTQYF
v_call: TRBV25-1; j_call: TRBJ2-1; cdr3_aa: CASGPGASYNEQFF
v_call: TRBV7-2; j_call: TRBJ1-2; cdr3_aa: CASRQLPGLNYGYTF
v_call: TRBV20-1; j_call: TRBJ2-5; cdr3_aa: CSAGNSLQETQYF
v_call: TRBV28; j_call: TRBJ2-3; cdr3_aa: CASSPAGAEAQWSTDTQYF
v_call: TRBV3-1; j_call: TRBJ2-7; cdr3_aa: CASSQGPTSGYEQYF
v_call: TRBV12-3/TRBV12-4; j_call: TRBJ2-5; cdr3_aa: CASTARGREETQYF
v_call: TRBV6-5; j_call: TRBJ2-1; cdr3_aa: CASSYSVPSGRAGNEQFF
v_call: TRBV20-1; j_call: TRBJ1-2; cdr3_aa: CSASSSSYGYTF
v_call: TRBV7-8; j_call: TRBJ1-5; cdr3_aa: CASSPGARVSNQPQHF
v_call: TRBV25-1; j_call: TRBJ2-3; cdr3_aa: CASSTDLAGVTDTQYF
v_call: TRBV5-5; j_call: TRBJ2-7; cdr3_aa: CASSLSPGVAYEQYF
v_call: TRBV4-1; j_call: TRBJ2-3; cdr3_aa: CASSQDLGQGTDTQYF
v_call: TRBV6-5; j_call: TRBJ2-4; cdr3_aa: CASSYRSSLAKNIQYF
v_call: TRBV5-1; j_call: TRBJ2-1; cdr3_aa: CASSLAQGTYNEQFF
v_call: TRBV5-1; j_call: TRBJ1-4; cdr3_aa: CASSPNRDRGSANEKLFF
v_call: TRBV5-1; j_call: TRBJ1-1; cdr3_aa: CASSATGQRNTEAFF